Presented here are 20 T cell receptor beta chains from one specimen sequenced in a study of graft-versus-host responses after intestinal transplantation. Measured with immunoSEQ multiplex PCR; TCRdb has only the in-frame clones, and not every one. The sample lists approximately 18,000 clones, around 79% seen once, with roughly 8% in the top ten. Processing was applied to graft tissue in order to liberate intraepithelial and lamina propria lymphocytes. The sequenced sample was ileum tissue, obtained roughly 460 days after intestinal transplant. All receptors come from a human patient who received an intestinal transplant, so some T cells may come from the graft donor.

CDR3 bases: TGTGCCAGCACCCTACTAGCGATCCAAGAGACCCAGTACTTC. Translation: CASTLLAIQETQYF. The V call is TRBV5-8, the J call TRBJ2-5; 7 bases match TRBD2. The CDR3 has 14 residues. Germline V gives CDR1 SGHTS, CDR2 YDEGEE. The V and J ends lost 6 bases and 1 base, in that order; junction bases with no gene match: 6.

This rearrangement joins TRBV5-8 to TRBJ1-1, with TRBD1 identical over 8 bases. This CDR3 is built from 15 residues. Germline CDR1 and CDR2: SGHTS and YDEGEE. The V gene end was trimmed by 1 base and the J gene end by 7 bases; junction bases not matched to a gene: 9. The DNA for the CDR3 is TGTGCCAGCAGCTTGCTACCAGGGGGCGGGGGTGAAGCTTTCTTT. Protein: CASSLLPGGGGEAFF.

About this clone itself: This sample includes further DNA sequences coding for the same CDR3. Written as DNA, the CDR3 is TGTGCCAGCAGCTTGGAGGTGGGCCTGGGCACTGAAGCTTTCTTT. Residues: CASSLEVGLGTEAFF. This sequence joins TRBV5-5 and TRBJ1-1; D remains unclear. Germline V gene lookup returns CDR1 SGHKS and CDR2 YYEKEE (reference sequence). The V and J ends lost 0 bases and 4 bases respectively, with 13 bases between them. The CDR3 runs 15 residues. Drawing the rest from reference TRBV5-5 and TRBJ1-1, the complete variable domain is DAGVTQSPTHLIKTRGQQVTLRCSPISGHKSVSWYQQVLGQGPQFIFQYYEKEERGRGNFPDRFSARQFPNYSSELNVNALLLGDSALYLCASSLEVGLGTEAFFGQGTRLTVV.

This clone was seen just once. V usage is TRBV7-9 and J usage is TRBJ2-5; 10 bases align to TRBD2. The end of the DNA aligns better with TRBJ2-7, so the J call may be wrong. The germline gives CDR1 SEHNR, CDR2 FQNEAQ (reference sequence). The CDR3 consists of 16 residues. The CDR3 spells CASSRPSGGHVHEQYF. The CDR3 DNA is TGTGCCAGCAGCCGACCTAGCGGGGGCCACGTGCACGAGCAGTACTTC.

The chain recombines TRBV19 with TRBJ2-5, with D possibly called TRBD1 or TRBD2 (5 bases each). Germline CDR1 and CDR2: LNHDA and SQIVND (reference sequence). The CDR3 has 12 amino acids. V was trimmed by 5 bases and J by 11 bases, leaving 15 bases between them. Here the CDR3 DNA reads TGTGCCAGTAGTCCCAGGGTAGGGGAGCAGTACTTC. It codes for CASSPRVGEQYF.

The chain carries TRBV7-8 and TRBJ2-3; TRBD1 agrees at 9 bases. Germline trimming cut 5 bases from V and 3 bases from J; bases unmatched to any gene: 9. Germline loops: CDR1 SGHVS, CDR2 FQNEAQ. The CDR3 extends over 16 amino acids. The CDR3 region is CASSPRDRGATDTQYF. The CDR3 region has the DNA TGTGCCAGCAGCCCCCGAGACAGGGGGGCAACAGATACGCAGTATTTT.

V is TRBV13 and J is TRBJ1-2; D gene unclear. Deletions cut 5 bases from V and 4 bases from J, with 14 bases between. This CDR3 has 14 residues. CDR1 and CDR2 (germline): PRHDT, FYEKMQ (reference sequence). The CDR3 sequence: CASSPADLLYGYTF. In DNA, the CDR3 is TGTGCCAGCAGCCCGGCGGACTTGCTCTATGGCTACACCTTC.

CDR3 nucleotides: TGTGCCAGCAGCTTGGAAGGTGGAAGCACTGAAGCTTTCTTT. Its protein product is CASSLEGGSTEAFF. The chain joins TRBV5-4 to TRBJ1-1; D remains unclear. The CDR3 runs to 14 residues. Trimming stripped 0 bases from V and 4 bases from J, with 10 bases between. Germline V gives CDR1 SGHNT, CDR2 YYREEE (reference sequence).

This clone was found a few times. This chain uses TRBV7-9 with TRBJ1-1; possible D gene TRBD1, 5 bases. Trimming removed 5 bases at V and 11 bases at J, with 12 bases between. The CDR3 is 11 residues long. Germline CDR1 reads SEHNR; CDR2 reads FQNEAQ (reference sequence). The CDR3 spells CASSQLGVAFF. In DNA, the CDR3 is TGTGCCAGCAGCCAACTAGGGGTGGCTTTCTTT.

This chain connects TRBV6-5 to TRBJ1-4; 7 bases match TRBD1. Germline CDR1 is MNHEY and CDR2 is SVGAGI. This CDR3 region has 15 residues. V gave up 10 bases and J gave up 3 bases; unmatched junction bases: 11. The CDR3 sequence is CANRSFRGSNEKLFF. DNA for the CDR3: TGTGCCAACAGGAGTTTCAGGGGGTCTAATGAAAAACTGTTTTTT.

The chain joins TRBV2 to TRBJ1-1, with 8 bases that match TRBD1. CDR1 and CDR2 from the germline V gene are SNHLY and FYNNEI. V lost 8 bases and J lost 0; bases outside the gene matches: 5. This CDR3 has 14 residues. CDR3 in DNA: TGTGCCAGCGGCAGGGGGCGAATGAACACTGAAGCTTTCTTT. This sequence encodes CASGRGRMNTEAFF.

The chain joins TRBV7-2 to TRBJ1-4; D unclear. Germline values: CDR1 SGHTA, CDR2 FQGNSA. This CDR3 comprises 14 residues. The ends were cut back, 5 bases at V and 7 bases at J, with 14 bases in the middle. The CDR3 DNA sequence: TGTGCCAGCAGCCCCGCGGTGGGATCTGAAAAACTGTTTTTT. Its protein product is CASSPAVGSEKLFF.

This chain's CDR3 is CASSLRPLGNEQFF. In DNA form, the CDR3 reads TGTGCCAGCAGCTTAAGGCCCCTTGGGAATGAGCAGTTCTTC. The gene calls are TRBV7-3 and TRBJ2-1; no reliable D call. CDR1 and CDR2 (germline): SGHTA, FQGTGA. CDR3 length: 14 amino acids. V lost 1 base, J lost 7 bases, and 11 bases lay in between. Variable domain in full (rest from reference TRBV7-3 and TRBJ2-1): GAGVSQTPSNKVTEKGKYVELRCDPISGHTALYWYRQSLGQGPEFLIYFQGTGAADDSGLPNDRFFAVRPEGSVSTLKIQRTERGDSAVYLCASSLRPLGNEQFFGPGTRLTVL.

V usage is TRBV11-2 and J usage is TRBJ2-1, with a possible D match to TRBD1 (5 bases). Germline CDR1 reads SGHAT; CDR2 reads FQNNGV. Trimming pared 6 bases from V and 4 bases from J, leaving 10 bases between. The CDR3 is made up of 13 amino acids. CDR3 loop: CASRLDSYNEQFF. The CDR3 nucleotides read TGTGCCAGCAGGCTCGACAGTTACAATGAGCAGTTCTTC.

The CDR3 sequence: CASSSIAGVGTPIADTQYF. CDR3 nucleotide sequence: TGTGCCAGCAGCTCGATAGCGGGAGTCGGCACCCCAATCGCAGATACGCAGTATTTT. The gene calls are TRBV11-2 and TRBJ2-3; TRBD2 aligns across 9 bases. There are 19 residues in the CDR3. Per germline, CDR1 SGHAT and CDR2 FQNNGV. J gave up 4 bases and V 4 bases, and 18 bases lay outside the gene matches.

This clone was detected once. The chain carries TRBV5-1 and TRBJ1-6; no clear D gene. The CDR3 length is 16 residues. Per germline, CDR1 SGHRS and CDR2 YFSETQ. Trimming cost V 0 bases and J 2 bases, with 9 bases left between them. This CDR3 reads CASSLDRITYNSPLHF. CDR3 DNA: TGCGCCAGCAGCTTGGATAGAATCACCTATAATTCACCCCTCCACTTT.

The chain is built from TRBV7-9 and TRBJ1-3, with D possibly matching TRBD1 (5 bases). V dropped 8 bases and J dropped 8 bases, with 25 bases sitting between them. CDR1 and CDR2 (germline): SEHNR, FQNEAQ (reference sequence). The CDR3 is 16 amino acids. CDR3 sequence (DNA): TGTGCCAGCGCTTGGGGACTACGTGGGGAAACGGACACCATATATTTT. Its translation is CASAWGLRGETDTIYF.

The chain combines TRBV13 with TRBJ1-1; D unresolved. V was cut by 1 base and J by 6 bases, with 9 bases left in between. This CDR3 comprises 13 residues. Germline CDR1 PRHDT, CDR2 FYEKMQ (reference sequence). CDR3: CASSLVRDAEAFF. Here the CDR3 DNA reads TGTGCCAGCAGCTTAGTAAGGGATGCTGAAGCTTTCTTT.

This clone was counted a single time. The chain links TRBV6-1 to TRBJ1-2; D possibly corresponds to TRBD1 (5 bases). Trimming pared 3 bases from V and 4 bases from J, leaving 15 bases between. CDR1 and CDR2 (germline): MNHNS, SASEGT. CDR3 length equals 15 residues. The CDR3 nucleotides are TGTGCCAGCAGTGAGCCGGGACCCGTGGGCTATGGCTACACCTTC. Translation gives CASSEPGPVGYGYTF.

Comment on this clone: The junction departs from germline at one end; a sequencing error may be responsible. For the CDR3, the DNA is TGTGCCAGCAGCGGCCCGGGACTTAACACCGGAGAGCTGTTTTTT. Protein product: CASSGPGLNTGELFF. The chain couples TRBV7-2 to TRBJ2-2, with a tentative D call TRBD2 (6 bases). The CDR3 sequence is 15 residues long. Germline lookup yields CDR1 SGHTA and CDR2 FQGNSA.